The clone carrying this T cell receptor (beta chain) was counted a single time. The target antigen is unknown. All donors were Caucasian adults living in Nashville, Tennessee. These data belong to a study of shared clonotypes between healthy human individuals. Study-level findings and limits: Naive subsets usually exceeded memory subsets in estimated richness. The low donor count limited represented genetic and exposure-history diversity.

TCRdb's copy holds only in-frame clones and misses some; the assay was immunoSEQ multiplex PCR. Of 2 million to 2.5 million clones listed, about 95% are singletons. This CDR3 has 12 residues. CDR1 and CDR2 (germline): SGDLS, YYNGEE. V shed 4 bases and J shed 5 bases, with 8 bases lying between them. The clonotype was recovered from a man aged 18 to 29 in good health. This chain connects TRBV9 to TRBJ2-3; no clear D gene. The specimen sequenced was naive CD4+ T cells sorted from blood. Subset specified: CD45RA+ positively selected. The CDR3 loop is CASSTREDTQYF. CDR3 nucleotides: TGTGCCAGCAGCACCCGAGAAGATACGCAGTATTTT.